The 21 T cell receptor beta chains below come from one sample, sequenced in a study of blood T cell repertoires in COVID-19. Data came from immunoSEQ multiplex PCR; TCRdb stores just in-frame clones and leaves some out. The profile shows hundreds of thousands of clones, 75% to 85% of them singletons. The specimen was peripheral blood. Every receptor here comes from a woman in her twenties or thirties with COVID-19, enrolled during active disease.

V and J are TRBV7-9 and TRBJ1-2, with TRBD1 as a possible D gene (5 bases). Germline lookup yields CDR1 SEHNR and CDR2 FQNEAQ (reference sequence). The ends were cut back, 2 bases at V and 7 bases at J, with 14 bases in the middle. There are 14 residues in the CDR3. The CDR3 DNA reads TGTGCCAGCAGCTTACCCCCAGGGATAGTTGGCTACACCTTC. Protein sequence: CASSLPPGIVGYTF.

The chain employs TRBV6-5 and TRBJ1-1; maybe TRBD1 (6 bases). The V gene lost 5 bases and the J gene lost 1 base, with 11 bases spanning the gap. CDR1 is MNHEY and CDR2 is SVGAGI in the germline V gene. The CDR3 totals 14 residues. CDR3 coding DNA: TGTGCCAGCAGTCAGGCAGGGGAGAACACTGAAGCTTTCTTT. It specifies CASSQAGENTEAFF.

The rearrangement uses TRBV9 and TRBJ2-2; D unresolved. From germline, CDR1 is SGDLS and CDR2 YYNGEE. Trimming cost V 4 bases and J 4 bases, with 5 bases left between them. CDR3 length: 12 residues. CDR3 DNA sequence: TGTGCCAGCAGCTTCATCACCGGGGAGCTGTTTTTT. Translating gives CASSFITGELFF.

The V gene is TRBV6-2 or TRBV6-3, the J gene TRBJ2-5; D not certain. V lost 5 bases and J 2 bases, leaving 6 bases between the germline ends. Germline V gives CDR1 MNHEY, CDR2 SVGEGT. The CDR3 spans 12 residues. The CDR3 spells CASSVRQETQYF. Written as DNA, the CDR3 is TGTGCCAGCAGTGTCAGGCAAGAGACCCAGTACTTC.

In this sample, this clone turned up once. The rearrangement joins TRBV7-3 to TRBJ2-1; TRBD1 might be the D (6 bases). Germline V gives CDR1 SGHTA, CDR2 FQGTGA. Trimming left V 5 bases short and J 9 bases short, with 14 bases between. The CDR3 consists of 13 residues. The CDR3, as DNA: TGTGCCAGCAGCCCACAGGGATGGGGTGAGCAGTTCTTC. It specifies CASSPQGWGEQFF.

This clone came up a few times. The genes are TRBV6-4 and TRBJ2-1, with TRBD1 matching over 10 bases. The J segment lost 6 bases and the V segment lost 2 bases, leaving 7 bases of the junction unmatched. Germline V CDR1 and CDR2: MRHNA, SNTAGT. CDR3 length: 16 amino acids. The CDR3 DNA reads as TGTGCCAGCAGTGACCGACAGGGGGCCGAAATCAATGAGCAGTTCTTC. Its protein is CASSDRQGAEINEQFF.

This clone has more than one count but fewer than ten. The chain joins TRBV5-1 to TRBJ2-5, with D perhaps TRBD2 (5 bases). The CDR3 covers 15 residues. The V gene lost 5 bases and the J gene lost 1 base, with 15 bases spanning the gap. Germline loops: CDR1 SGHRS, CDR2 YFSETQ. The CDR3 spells CASRATGIGQETQYF. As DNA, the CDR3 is TGCGCCAGCAGGGCCACGGGGATAGGCCAAGAGACCCAGTACTTC.

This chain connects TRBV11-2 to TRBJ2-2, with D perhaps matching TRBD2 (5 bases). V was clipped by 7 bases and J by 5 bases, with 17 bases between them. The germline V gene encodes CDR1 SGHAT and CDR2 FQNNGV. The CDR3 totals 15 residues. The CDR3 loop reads CASKEAEYLTGELFF. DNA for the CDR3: TGTGCCAGCAAGGAGGCAGAGTACCTTACCGGGGAGCTGTTTTTT.

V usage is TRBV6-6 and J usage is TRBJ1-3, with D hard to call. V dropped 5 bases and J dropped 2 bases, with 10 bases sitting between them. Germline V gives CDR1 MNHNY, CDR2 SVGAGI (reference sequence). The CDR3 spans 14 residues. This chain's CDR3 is CASSPIGAGNTIYF. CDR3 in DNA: TGTGCCAGCAGTCCGATCGGGGCTGGAAACACCATATATTTT.

CDR3 DNA sequence: TGCGCCAGCAGCCCGACAGGGATGCAGCCCCAGCATTTT. It translates to CASSPTGMQPQHF. The V call is TRBV5-1, the J call TRBJ1-5; 7 nucleotides line up with TRBD1. Germline V gene sequence: CDR1 SGHRS, CDR2 YFSETQ. The ends lost 4 bases at V and 7 bases at J; junction bases unmatched: 5. This CDR3 contains 13 residues.

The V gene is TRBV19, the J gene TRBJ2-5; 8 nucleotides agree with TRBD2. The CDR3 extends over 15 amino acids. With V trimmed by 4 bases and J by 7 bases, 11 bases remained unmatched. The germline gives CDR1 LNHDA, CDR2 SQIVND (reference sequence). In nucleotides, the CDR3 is TGTGCCAGTAGTAACGGACAGCGGGGGAGAGCGACCCAGTACTTC. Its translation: CASSNGQRGRATQYF. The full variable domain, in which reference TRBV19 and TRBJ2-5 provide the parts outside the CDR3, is DGGITQSPKYLFRKEGQNVTLSCEQNLNHDAMYWYRQDPGQGLRLIYYSQIVNDFQKGDIAEGYSVSREKKESFPLTVTSAQKNPTAFYLCASSNGQRGRATQYFGPGTRLLVL.

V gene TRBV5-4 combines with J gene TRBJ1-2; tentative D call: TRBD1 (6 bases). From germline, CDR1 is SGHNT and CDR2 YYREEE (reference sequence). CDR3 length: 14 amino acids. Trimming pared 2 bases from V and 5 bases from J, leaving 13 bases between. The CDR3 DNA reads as TGTGCCAGCAGCTTCAGGGGCGCTTGGTATGGCTACACCTTC. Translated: CASSFRGAWYGYTF.

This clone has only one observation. The CDR3 DNA follows: TGTGCCAGCAGCTTGGACAGGTGGGATGAAAAACTGTTTTTT. Translated, it gives CASSLDRWDEKLFF. The chain uses TRBV5-4 and TRBJ1-4; maybe TRBD1 (5 bases). This CDR3 comprises 14 residues. The germline V and J ends were trimmed by 0 bases and 6 bases, with 9 bases remaining between them. CDR1 is SGHNT and CDR2 is YYREEE in the germline V gene (reference sequence).

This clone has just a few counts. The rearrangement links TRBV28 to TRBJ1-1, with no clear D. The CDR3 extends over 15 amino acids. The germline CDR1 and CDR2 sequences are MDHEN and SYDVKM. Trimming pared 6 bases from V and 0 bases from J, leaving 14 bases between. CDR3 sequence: CASRPLSRLNTEAFF. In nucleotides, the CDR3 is TGTGCCAGCAGGCCCCTGAGCAGGCTGAACACTGAAGCTTTCTTT.

The CDR3 bases are TGTGCCAGCAGTTACAGAGGAGGTGAATTAAACACTGAAGCTTTCTTT. It yields the protein CASSYRGGELNTEAFF. The V gene is TRBV6-2 or TRBV6-3, the J gene TRBJ1-1; D gene unclear. Between the trimmed V and J ends, which lost 2 bases and 2 bases, there was a span of 15 bases. The CDR3 totals 16 residues. Germline loops: CDR1 MNHEY, CDR2 SVGEGT.

CDR3 amino acids: CASSQATGSGNTIYF. The CDR3 nucleotides are TGTGCCAGCAGCCAGGCGACAGGGTCTGGAAACACCATATATTTT. V is TRBV3-1 (or the pseudogene TRBV3-2) and J is TRBJ1-3; 7 bases line up with TRBD1. The junction had 3 bases not matched to a gene; V was cut back by 3 bases and J by 1 base. The germline V gene has CDR1 LGHDT and CDR2 YNNKEL (reference sequence). This CDR3 comprises 15 residues.

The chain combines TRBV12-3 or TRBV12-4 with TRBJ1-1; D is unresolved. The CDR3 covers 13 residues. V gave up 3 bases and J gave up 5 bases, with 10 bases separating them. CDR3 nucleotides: TGTGCCAGCAGTTTCGTAACAGAGACTGAAGCTTTCTTT. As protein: CASSFVTETEAFF.

CDR3 residues: CASSEGASGNTIYF. The DNA of the CDR3 is TGTGCCAGCAGTGAAGGGGCGTCTGGAAACACCATATATTTT. The chain is built from TRBV2 and TRBJ1-3; D is uncertain. The CDR3 runs to 14 residues. CDR1 SNHLY and CDR2 FYNNEI come from the germline V gene. The V and J ends lost 1 base and 1 base respectively, with 5 bases between them.

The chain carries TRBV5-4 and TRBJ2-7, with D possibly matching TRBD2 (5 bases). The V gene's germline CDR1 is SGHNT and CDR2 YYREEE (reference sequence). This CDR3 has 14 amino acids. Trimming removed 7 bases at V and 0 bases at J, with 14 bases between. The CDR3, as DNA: TGTGCCAGCCAAACCCGACGGGACTCCTACGAGCAGTACTTC. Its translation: CASQTRRDSYEQYF.

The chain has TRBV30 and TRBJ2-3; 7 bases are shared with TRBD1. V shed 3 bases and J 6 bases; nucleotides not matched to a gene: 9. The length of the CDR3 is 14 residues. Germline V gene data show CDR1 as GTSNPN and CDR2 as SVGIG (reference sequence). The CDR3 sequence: CAWRDRVGVDTQYF. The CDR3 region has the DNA TGTGCCTGGAGAGACAGGGTTGGAGTGGATACGCAGTATTTT.

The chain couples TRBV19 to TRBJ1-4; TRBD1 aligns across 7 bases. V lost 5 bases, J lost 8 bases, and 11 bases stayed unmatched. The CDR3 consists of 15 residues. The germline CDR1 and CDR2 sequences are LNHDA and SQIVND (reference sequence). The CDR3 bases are TGTGCCAGTAGTCCTACGACAGGGCAGTGGGAAAAACTGTTTTTT. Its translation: CASSPTTGQWEKLFF. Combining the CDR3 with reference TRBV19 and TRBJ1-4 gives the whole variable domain DGGITQSPKYLFRKEGQNVTLSCEQNLNHDAMYWYRQDPGQGLRLIYYSQIVNDFQKGDIAEGYSVSREKKESFPLTVTSAQKNPTAFYLCASSPTTGQWEKLFFGSGTQLSVL.